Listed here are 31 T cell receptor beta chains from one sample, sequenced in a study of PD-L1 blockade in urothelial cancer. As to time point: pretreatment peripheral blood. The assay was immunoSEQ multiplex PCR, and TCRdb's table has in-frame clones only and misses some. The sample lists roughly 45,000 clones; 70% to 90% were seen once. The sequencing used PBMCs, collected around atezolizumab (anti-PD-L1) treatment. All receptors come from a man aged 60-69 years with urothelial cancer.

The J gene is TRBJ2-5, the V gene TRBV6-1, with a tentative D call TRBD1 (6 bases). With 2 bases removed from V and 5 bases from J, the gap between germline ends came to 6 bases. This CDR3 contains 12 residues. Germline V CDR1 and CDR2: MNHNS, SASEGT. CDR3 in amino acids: CASSETGETQYF. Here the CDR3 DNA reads TGTGCCAGCAGTGAAACAGGGGAGACCCAGTACTTC.

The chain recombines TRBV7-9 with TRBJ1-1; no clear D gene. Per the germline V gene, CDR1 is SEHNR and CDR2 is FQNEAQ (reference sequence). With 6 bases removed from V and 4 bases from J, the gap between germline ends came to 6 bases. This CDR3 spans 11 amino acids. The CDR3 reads CASREGTEAFF. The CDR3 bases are TGTGCCAGCAGGGAGGGCACTGAAGCTTTCTTT.

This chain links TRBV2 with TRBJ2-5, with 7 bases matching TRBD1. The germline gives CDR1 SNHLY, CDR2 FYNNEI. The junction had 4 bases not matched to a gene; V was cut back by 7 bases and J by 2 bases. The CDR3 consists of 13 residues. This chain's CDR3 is CASTGTAQETQYF. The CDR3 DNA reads TGTGCCAGCACCGGGACAGCTCAAGAGACCCAGTACTTC. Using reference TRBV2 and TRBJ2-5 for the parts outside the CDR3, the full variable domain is EPEVTQTPSHQVTQMGQEVILRCVPISNHLYFYWYRQILGQKVEFLVSFYNNEISEKSEIFDDQFSVERPDGSNFTLKIRSTKLEDSAMYFCASTGTAQETQYFGPGTRLLVL.

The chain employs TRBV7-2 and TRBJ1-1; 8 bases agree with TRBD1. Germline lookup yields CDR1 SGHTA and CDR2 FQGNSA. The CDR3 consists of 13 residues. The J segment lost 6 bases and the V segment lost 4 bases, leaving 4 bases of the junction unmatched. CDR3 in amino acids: CASSSTGGAEAFF. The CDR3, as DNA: TGTGCCAGCAGCTCCACAGGGGGTGCTGAAGCTTTCTTT.

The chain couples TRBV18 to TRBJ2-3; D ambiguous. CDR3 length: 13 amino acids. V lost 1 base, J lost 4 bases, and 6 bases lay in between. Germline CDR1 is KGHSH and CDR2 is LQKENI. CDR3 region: CASSPLVSDTQYF. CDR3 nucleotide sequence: TGTGCCAGCTCACCACTAGTATCAGATACGCAGTATTTT.

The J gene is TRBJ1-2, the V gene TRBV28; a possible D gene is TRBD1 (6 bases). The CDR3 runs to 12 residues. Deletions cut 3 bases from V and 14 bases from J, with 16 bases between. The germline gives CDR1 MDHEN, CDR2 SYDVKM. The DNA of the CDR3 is TGTGCCAGCAGTTTCTCGGACAGCCTAAGGACCTTC. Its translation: CASSFSDSLRTF.

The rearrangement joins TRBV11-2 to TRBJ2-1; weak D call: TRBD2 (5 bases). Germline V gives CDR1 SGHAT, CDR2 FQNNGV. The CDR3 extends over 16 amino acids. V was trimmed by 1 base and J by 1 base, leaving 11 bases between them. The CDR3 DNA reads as TGTGCCAGCAGCTTAGGCGGCGGGCGATCCTACAATGAGCAGTTCTTC. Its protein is CASSLGGGRSYNEQFF.

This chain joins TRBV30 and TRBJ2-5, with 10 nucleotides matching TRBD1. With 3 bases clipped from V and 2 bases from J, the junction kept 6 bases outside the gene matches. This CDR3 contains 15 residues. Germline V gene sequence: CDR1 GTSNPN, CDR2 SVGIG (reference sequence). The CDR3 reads CAWRAKGQGQETQYF. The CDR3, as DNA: TGTGCCTGGAGGGCCAAGGGACAGGGGCAAGAGACCCAGTACTTC.

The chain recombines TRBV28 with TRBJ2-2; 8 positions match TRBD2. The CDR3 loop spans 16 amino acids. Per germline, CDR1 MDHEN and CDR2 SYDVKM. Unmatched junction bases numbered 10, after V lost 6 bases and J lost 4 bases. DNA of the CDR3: TGTGCCAGCAGACGTCCCGGGACTAGTAGCACCGGGGAGCTGTTTTTT. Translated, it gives CASRRPGTSSTGELFF.

The CDR3 is CASSVQGLAETQYF. The CDR3 DNA reads TGTGCCAGCAGTGTACAGGGACTAGCTGAGACCCAGTACTTC. J is TRBJ2-5 and V is TRBV2, with TRBD2 identical over 9 bases. Germline CDR1 SNHLY, CDR2 FYNNEI. There are 14 residues in the CDR3. With V trimmed by 4 bases and J by 5 bases, 5 bases remained unmatched.

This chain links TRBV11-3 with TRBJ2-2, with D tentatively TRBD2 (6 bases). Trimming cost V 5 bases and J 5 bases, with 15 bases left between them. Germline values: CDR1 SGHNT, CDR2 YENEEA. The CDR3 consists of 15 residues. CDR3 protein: CASSQEGLSTGELFF. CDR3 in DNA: TGTGCCAGCAGCCAGGAGGGCCTAAGTACCGGGGAGCTGTTTTTT. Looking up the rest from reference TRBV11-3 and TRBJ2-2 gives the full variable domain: EAGVVQSPRYKIIEKKQPVAFWCNPISGHNTLYWYLQNLGQGPELLIRYENEEAVDDSQLPKDRFSAERLKGVDSTLKIQPAELGDSAVYLCASSQEGLSTGELFFGEGSRLTVL.

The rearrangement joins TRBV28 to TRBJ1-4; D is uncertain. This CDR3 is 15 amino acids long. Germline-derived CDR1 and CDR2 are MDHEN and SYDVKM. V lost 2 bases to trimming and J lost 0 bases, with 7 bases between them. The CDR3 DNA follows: TGTGCCAGCAGTTTAGGGAGAGCAACTAATGAAAAACTGTTTTTT. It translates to CASSLGRATNEKLFF.

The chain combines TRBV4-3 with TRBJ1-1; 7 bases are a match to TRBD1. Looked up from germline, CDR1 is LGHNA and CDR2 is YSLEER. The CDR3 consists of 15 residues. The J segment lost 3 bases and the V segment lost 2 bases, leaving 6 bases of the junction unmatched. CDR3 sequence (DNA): TGCGCCAGCAGCCAACAACCCCAGGGGGACACTGAAGCTTTCTTT. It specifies CASSQQPQGDTEAFF.

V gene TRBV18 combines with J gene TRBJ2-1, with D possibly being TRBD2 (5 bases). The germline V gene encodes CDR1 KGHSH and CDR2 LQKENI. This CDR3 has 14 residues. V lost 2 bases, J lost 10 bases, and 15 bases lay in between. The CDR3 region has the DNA TGTGCCAGCTCACCAGAGGAGGCGCGTTGGGAGCAGTTCTTC. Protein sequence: CASSPEEARWEQFF.

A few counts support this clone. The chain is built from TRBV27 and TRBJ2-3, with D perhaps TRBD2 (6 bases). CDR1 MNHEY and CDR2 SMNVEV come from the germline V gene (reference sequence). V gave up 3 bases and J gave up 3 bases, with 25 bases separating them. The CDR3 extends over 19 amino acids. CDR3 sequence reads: CASSFLGTGDRFKTDTQYF. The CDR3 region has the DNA TGTGCCAGCAGTTTCCTTGGGACGGGGGACCGTTTCAAAACAGATACGCAGTATTTT.

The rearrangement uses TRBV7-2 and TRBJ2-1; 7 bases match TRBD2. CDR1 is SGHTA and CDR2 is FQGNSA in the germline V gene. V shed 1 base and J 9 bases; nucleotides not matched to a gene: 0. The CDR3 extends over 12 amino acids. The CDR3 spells CASSLGGGEQFF. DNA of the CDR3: TGTGCCAGCAGCTTAGGGGGGGGTGAGCAGTTCTTC.

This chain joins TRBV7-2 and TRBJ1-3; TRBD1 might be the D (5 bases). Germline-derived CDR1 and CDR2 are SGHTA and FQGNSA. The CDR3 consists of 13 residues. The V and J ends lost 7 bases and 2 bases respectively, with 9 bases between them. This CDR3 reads CASTQTAGNTIYF. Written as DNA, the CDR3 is TGTGCCAGCACCCAGACAGCTGGAAACACCATATATTTT. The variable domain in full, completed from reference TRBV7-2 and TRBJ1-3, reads GAGVSQSPSNKVTEKGKDVELRCDPISGHTALYWYRQSLGQGLEFLIYFQGNSAPDKSGLPSDRFSAERTGGSVSTLTIQRTQQEDSAVYLCASTQTAGNTIYFGEGSWLTVV.

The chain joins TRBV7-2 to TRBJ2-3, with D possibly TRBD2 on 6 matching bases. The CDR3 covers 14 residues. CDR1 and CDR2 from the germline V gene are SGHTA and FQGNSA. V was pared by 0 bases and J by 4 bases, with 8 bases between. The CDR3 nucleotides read TGTGCCAGCAGCTTAGCGGCGGGGTCAGATACGCAGTATTTT. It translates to CASSLAAGSDTQYF.

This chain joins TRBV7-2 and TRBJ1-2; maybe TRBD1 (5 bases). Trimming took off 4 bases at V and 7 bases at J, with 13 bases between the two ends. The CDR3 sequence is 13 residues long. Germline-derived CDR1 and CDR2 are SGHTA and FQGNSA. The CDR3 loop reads CASSSEQGSGYTF. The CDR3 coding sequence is TGTGCCAGCAGCTCCGAGCAGGGTTCTGGCTACACCTTC. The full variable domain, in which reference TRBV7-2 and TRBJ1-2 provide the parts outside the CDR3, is GAGVSQSPSNKVTEKGKDVELRCDPISGHTALYWYRQSLGQGLEFLIYFQGNSAPDKSGLPSDRFSAERTGGSVSTLTIQRTQQEDSAVYLCASSSEQGSGYTFGSGTRLTVV.

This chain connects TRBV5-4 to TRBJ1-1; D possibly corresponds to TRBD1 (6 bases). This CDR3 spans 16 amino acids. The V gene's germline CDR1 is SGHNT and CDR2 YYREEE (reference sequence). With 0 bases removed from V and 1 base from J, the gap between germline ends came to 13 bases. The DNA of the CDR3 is TGTGCCAGCAGCTTGGACCGGGACACGCGGAACACTGAAGCTTTCTTT. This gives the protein CASSLDRDTRNTEAFF.

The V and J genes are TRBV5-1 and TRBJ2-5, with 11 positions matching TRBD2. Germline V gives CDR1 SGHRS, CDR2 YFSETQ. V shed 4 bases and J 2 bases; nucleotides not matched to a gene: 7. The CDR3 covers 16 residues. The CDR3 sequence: CASSPRTSGLQETQYF. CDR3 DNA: TGCGCCAGCAGCCCACGGACTAGCGGGCTACAAGAGACCCAGTACTTC.

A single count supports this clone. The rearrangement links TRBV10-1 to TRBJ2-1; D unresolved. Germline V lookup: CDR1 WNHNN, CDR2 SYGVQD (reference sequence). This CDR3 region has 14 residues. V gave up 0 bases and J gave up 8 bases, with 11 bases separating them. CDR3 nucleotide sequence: TGCGCCAGCAGTGAGTCGCTAGTAAAGGATGAGCAGTTCTTC. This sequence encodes CASSESLVKDEQFF.

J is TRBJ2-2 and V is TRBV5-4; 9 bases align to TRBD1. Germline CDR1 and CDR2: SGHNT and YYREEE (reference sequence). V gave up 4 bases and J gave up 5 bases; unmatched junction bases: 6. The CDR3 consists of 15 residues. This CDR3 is CASSPRQGGTGELFF. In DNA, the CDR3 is TGTGCCAGCAGCCCTAGACAGGGGGGGACCGGGGAGCTGTTTTTT.

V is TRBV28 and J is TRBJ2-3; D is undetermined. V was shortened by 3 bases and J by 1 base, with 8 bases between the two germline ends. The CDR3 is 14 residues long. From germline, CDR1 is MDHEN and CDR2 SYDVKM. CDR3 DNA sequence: TGTGCCAGCAGTTTGAACTATCGCACAGATACGCAGTATTTT. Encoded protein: CASSLNYRTDTQYF.

Here the CDR3 DNA reads TGTGCCAGCAGTGAGGTCGGGAGGCAAGAGACCCAGTACTTC. It is translated as CASSEVGRQETQYF. The gene calls are TRBV28 and TRBJ2-5; 7 bases are shared with TRBD2. The CDR3 is 14 amino acids. Germline V lookup: CDR1 MDHEN, CDR2 SYDVKM. Trimming cost V 5 bases and J 2 bases; bases outside gene matches: 5.

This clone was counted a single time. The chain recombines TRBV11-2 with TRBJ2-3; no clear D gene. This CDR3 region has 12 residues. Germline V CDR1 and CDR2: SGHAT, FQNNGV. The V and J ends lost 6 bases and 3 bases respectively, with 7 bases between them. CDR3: CASRLVTDTQYF. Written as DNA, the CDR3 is TGTGCCAGCAGGCTAGTGACAGATACGCAGTATTTT.

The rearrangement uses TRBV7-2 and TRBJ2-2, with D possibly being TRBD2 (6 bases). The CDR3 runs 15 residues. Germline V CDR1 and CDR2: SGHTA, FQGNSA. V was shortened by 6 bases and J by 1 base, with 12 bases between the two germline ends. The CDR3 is CASRSGSGNTGELFF. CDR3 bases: TGTGCCAGCAGGTCCGGTAGCGGGAACACCGGGGAGCTGTTTTTT. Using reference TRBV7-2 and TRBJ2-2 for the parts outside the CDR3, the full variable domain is GAGVSQSPSNKVTEKGKDVELRCDPISGHTALYWYRQSLGQGLEFLIYFQGNSAPDKSGLPSDRFSAERTGGSVSTLTIQRTQQEDSAVYLCASRSGSGNTGELFFGEGSRLTVL.

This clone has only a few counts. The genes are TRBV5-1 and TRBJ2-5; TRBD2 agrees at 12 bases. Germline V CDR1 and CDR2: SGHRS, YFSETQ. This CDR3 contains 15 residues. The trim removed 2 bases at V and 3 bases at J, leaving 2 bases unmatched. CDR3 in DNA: TGCGCCAGCAGCTTCCGGACTAGCGGGGAAGAGACCCAGTACTTC. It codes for CASSFRTSGEETQYF.

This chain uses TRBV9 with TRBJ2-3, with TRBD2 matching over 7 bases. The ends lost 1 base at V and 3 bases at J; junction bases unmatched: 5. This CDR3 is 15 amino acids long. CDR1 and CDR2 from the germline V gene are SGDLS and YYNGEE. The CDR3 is CASSVSLAVTDTQYF. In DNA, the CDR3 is TGTGCCAGCAGCGTAAGTCTAGCGGTGACAGATACGCAGTATTTT.

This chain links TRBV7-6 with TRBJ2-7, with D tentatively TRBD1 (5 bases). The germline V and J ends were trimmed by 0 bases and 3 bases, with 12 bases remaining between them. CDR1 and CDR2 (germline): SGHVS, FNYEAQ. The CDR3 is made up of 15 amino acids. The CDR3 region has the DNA TGTGCCAGCAGCTTAGCGACGGACATACTCTACGAGCAGTACTTC. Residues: CASSLATDILYEQYF.

CDR3 DNA sequence: TGTGCCAGCAGACAGGGGGGCAATCAGCCCCAGCATTTT. Amino acid sequence: CASRQGGNQPQHF. This chain joins TRBV6-1 and TRBJ1-5, with TRBD1 identical over 8 bases. Germline V CDR1 and CDR2: MNHNS, SASEGT. The CDR3 extends over 13 amino acids. V lost 6 bases and J lost 2; bases outside the gene matches: 0.